The next 32 T cell receptor beta chains were all read from a single sample in a study of cytomegalovirus exposure and HLA in healthy donors. PCR employed 60 Vbeta and 13 Jbeta primers. Sequenced by immunoSEQ multiplex PCR; TCRdb stores in-frame clones only, minus some. The repertoire consists of about 130,000 clones, with under 85% occurring once and the leading ten covering around 4%. The sequenced material came from PBMCs. Receptor source: a woman in her forties or fifties in good health and CMV-seropositive.

The table lists this clone with a count of one. This chain uses TRBV7-3 with TRBJ1-2, with D perhaps TRBD1 (5 bases). Germline CDR1 reads SGHTA; CDR2 reads FQGTGA. The V gene lost 5 bases and the J gene lost 5 bases, with 18 bases spanning the gap. This CDR3 is built from 15 residues. The CDR3 is CASSPGGFSRYGYTF. CDR3 in DNA: TGTGCCAGCAGCCCGGGGGGGTTCAGTCGGTATGGCTACACCTTC.

The chain joins TRBV6-1 to TRBJ1-2, with D uncertain. Germline CDR1 is MNHNS and CDR2 is SASEGT. This CDR3 has 13 residues. V was shortened by 7 bases and J by 4 bases, with 13 bases between the two germline ends. The CDR3: CASTRSVVYGYTF. CDR3 DNA sequence: TGTGCCAGCACGCGGAGCGTTGTCTATGGCTACACCTTC.

This clone was picked up a small number of times. The J gene is TRBJ2-1, the V gene TRBV12-5, with D possibly TRBD1 on 6 matching bases. The CDR3 covers 15 residues. From germline, CDR1 is LGHNT and CDR2 FRNRAP. V was pared by 5 bases and J by 9 bases, with 20 bases between. In nucleotides, the CDR3 is TGTGCTAGTGGTCCAGGACAGTCCCGGGTCGGTGAGCAGTTCTTC. Its protein is CASGPGQSRVGEQFF.

This chain joins TRBV6-1 and TRBJ1-2, with 10 bases lining up with TRBD1. V gave up 5 bases and J gave up 2 bases; unmatched junction bases: 5. Germline CDR1 MNHNS, CDR2 SASEGT. There are 15 residues in the CDR3. The CDR3 protein is CASSSADRGNYGYTF. CDR3 in DNA: TGTGCCAGCAGTTCCGCGGACAGGGGGAACTATGGCTACACCTTC.

The CDR3 DNA is TGTGCCAGCAGTGAATTGGGCACCTCTGGAAACACCATATATTTT. Protein product: CASSELGTSGNTIYF. The gene calls are TRBV25-1 and TRBJ1-3, with D unresolved. Germline loops: CDR1 MGHDK, CDR2 SYGVNS. Trimming shortened V by 1 base and J by 0 bases, and 7 bases separated the two germline ends. There are 15 residues in the CDR3.

The chain carries TRBV28 and TRBJ1-4; D is unclear. Trimming cost V 8 bases and J 8 bases, with 18 bases left between them. This CDR3 is built from 14 residues. Germline loops: CDR1 MDHEN, CDR2 SYDVKM. CDR3 protein: CASDGRNTGEKLFF. In nucleotides, the CDR3 is TGTGCCAGCGACGGACGAAACACGGGGGAAAAACTGTTTTTT. The complete variable domain, with remaining parts taken from reference TRBV28 and TRBJ1-4, reads DVKVTQSSRYLVKRTGEKVFLECVQDMDHENMFWYRQDPGLGLRLIYFSYDVKMKEKGDIPEGYSVSREKKERFSLILESASTNQTSMYLCASDGRNTGEKLFFGSGTQLSVL.

This clone was seen a single time. The chain carries TRBV19 and TRBJ2-6; weak D call: TRBD1 (6 bases). Trimming left V 6 bases short and J 0 bases short, with 18 bases between. The CDR3 has 18 residues. Looked up from germline, CDR1 is LNHDA and CDR2 is SQIVND (reference sequence). This CDR3 reads CASRTFVGTLSGANVLTF. CDR3 DNA sequence: TGTGCCAGTAGAACCTTCGTGGGGACACTCTCTGGGGCCAACGTCCTGACTTTC. Looking up the rest from reference TRBV19 and TRBJ2-6 gives the full variable domain: DGGITQSPKYLFRKEGQNVTLSCEQNLNHDAMYWYRQDPGQGLRLIYYSQIVNDFQKGDIAEGYSVSREKKESFPLTVTSAQKNPTAFYLCASRTFVGTLSGANVLTFGAGSRLTVL.

This sequence joins TRBV5-1 and TRBJ2-3, with 8 bases identical to TRBD2. Trimming at V came to 2 bases and at J to 2 bases, leaving 16 bases not matched to a gene. The CDR3 covers 19 residues. The germline CDR1 and CDR2 sequences are SGHRS and YFSETQ. As DNA, the CDR3 is TGCGCCAGCAGCTTACGAGGGGCCCTGTTGCGGGGGGCCACAGATACGCAGTATTTT. Translation: CASSLRGALLRGATDTQYF.

This chain links TRBV7-8 with TRBJ2-3; D uncertain. This CDR3 region has 15 residues. Trimming took 4 bases from V and 0 from J, leaving 11 bases between them. CDR1 is SGHVS and CDR2 is FQNEAQ in the germline V gene. The CDR3 coding sequence is TGTGCCAGCAGCTCTAGGAGATTTAGCACAGATACGCAGTATTTT. Translating gives CASSSRRFSTDTQYF.

V usage is TRBV2 and J usage is TRBJ2-1; TRBD2 matches 12 bases. The J segment lost 3 bases and the V segment lost 3 bases, leaving 3 bases of the junction unmatched. Germline V lookup: CDR1 SNHLY, CDR2 FYNNEI. The CDR3 totals 16 residues. The CDR3 DNA follows: TGTGCCAGCAGTGATCTGACTAGCGGGGGCTACAATGAGCAGTTCTTC. This codes for CASSDLTSGGYNEQFF.

The chain employs TRBV19 and TRBJ1-2; D may be TRBD1 (6 bases). The length of the CDR3 is 14 residues. The V end was cut by 6 bases, the J end by 8 bases, with 19 bases between. Germline-derived CDR1 and CDR2 are LNHDA and SQIVND (reference sequence). The CDR3 reads CASSLSQGTMGYTF. The CDR3 DNA is TGTGCCAGTAGCCTTAGTCAGGGGACGATGGGCTACACCTTC.

In its sample, this clone was seen once. The V and J genes are TRBV7-8 and TRBJ2-7; tentatively, D is TRBD2 (7 bases). The CDR3 has 15 residues. Germline assignment: CDR1 SGHVS and CDR2 FQNEAQ. Trimming removed 5 bases at V and 4 bases at J, with 18 bases between. The CDR3 sequence is CASSLRGAGEYEQYF. The DNA of the CDR3 is TGTGCCAGCAGCCTCCGGGGGGCTGGTGAGTACGAGCAGTACTTC. Full variable domain (missing parts from reference TRBV7-8 and TRBJ2-7): GAGVSQSPRYKVAKRGQDVALRCDPISGHVSLFWYQQALGQGPEFLTYFQNEAQLDKSGLPSDRFFAERPEGSVSTLKIQRTQQEDSAVYLCASSLRGAGEYEQYFGPGTRLTVT.

The genes are TRBV11-2 and TRBJ2-1; 7 bases map to TRBD2. V dropped 0 bases and J dropped 15; count of bases not matched to a gene: 8. The CDR3 totals 13 residues. Germline CDR1 SGHAT, CDR2 FQNNGV. The CDR3 reads CASSLERVGEGFF. The CDR3 DNA reads as TGTGCCAGCAGCTTAGAAAGAGTCGGGGAGGGGTTCTTC.

The chain joins TRBV7-2 to TRBJ1-6; 7 positions match TRBD1. The ends lost 2 bases at V and 4 bases at J; junction bases unmatched: 14. This CDR3 region has 19 residues. The V gene's germline CDR1 is SGHTA and CDR2 FQGNSA. DNA for the CDR3: TGTGCCAGCAGCTTAAGGACAGGCCACGCTTCGGGTTATAATTCACCCCTCCACTTT. Its protein product is CASSLRTGHASGYNSPLHF.

Concerning this clone: One junction end does not reproduce the germline sequence, and a read error may be involved. The DNA for the CDR3 is TGTTCCAGCAGCTTAGGGGGGGCTGAAGCTTTCTTT. Protein: CSSSLGGAEAFF. V usage is TRBV7-9 and J usage is TRBJ1-1; perhaps TRBD1 as D (6 bases). Germline V gene sequence: CDR1 SEHNR, CDR2 FQNEAQ (reference sequence). This CDR3 region has 12 residues.

The V gene is TRBV4-2, the J gene TRBJ2-7; the match to TRBD1 covers 11 bases. CDR1 is LGHNA and CDR2 is YNFKEQ in the germline V gene. The CDR3 totals 15 residues. Trimming took 3 bases from V and 1 from J; bases not matched to a gene: 2. The CDR3 loop is CASSQGQGGSYEQYF. CDR3 nucleotide sequence: TGTGCCAGCAGCCAGGGACAGGGGGGTTCCTACGAGCAGTACTTC.

The chain employs TRBV27 and TRBJ2-5, with a tentative D call TRBD2 (6 bases). Germline assignment: CDR1 MNHEY and CDR2 SMNVEV (reference sequence). V was trimmed by 9 bases and J by 1 base, leaving 27 bases between them. The CDR3 length is 18 residues. Written as DNA, the CDR3 is TGTGCCAGTAGCCAATTGAAGGCGGGGCACTACGTCCAAGAGACCCAGTACTTC. Translated, it gives CASSQLKAGHYVQETQYF.

The CDR3 DNA follows: TGTGCCAGCAGCTTAGGAGTTAGCGGGGCTGAGACCGGGGAGCTGTTTTTT. This translates into CASSLGVSGAETGELFF. J is TRBJ2-2 and V is TRBV7-9, with TRBD2 matching over 8 bases. Germline-derived CDR1 and CDR2 are SEHNR and FQNEAQ (reference sequence). This CDR3 contains 17 residues. Germline trimming cut 1 base from V and 5 bases from J; bases unmatched to any gene: 9.

The J gene is TRBJ1-2, the V gene TRBV15; D is unclear. CDR1 and CDR2 from the germline V gene are LNHNV and YYDKDF (reference sequence). V was cut by 0 bases and J by 1 base, with 15 bases left in between. The CDR3 spans 17 residues. The chain's CDR3 is CATSRDRLTEFNYGYTF. CDR3 nucleotide sequence: TGTGCCACCAGCAGAGATCGGCTTACGGAGTTTAACTATGGCTACACCTTC.

The chain recombines TRBV10-3 with TRBJ1-2, with 7 bases that match TRBD1. Germline CDR1 is ENHRY and CDR2 is SYGVKD. The junction had 5 bases not matched to a gene; V was cut back by 6 bases and J by 4 bases. CDR3 length equals 13 residues. CDR3 region: CAIRRDSLYGYTF. The CDR3 region has the DNA TGTGCCATCAGGAGGGACAGCCTCTATGGCTACACCTTC.

The gene calls are TRBV5-1 and TRBJ2-5; no firm D call. The ends were cut back, 2 bases at V and 5 bases at J, with 4 bases in the middle. This CDR3 region has 11 residues. Germline values: CDR1 SGHRS, CDR2 YFSETQ. The DNA of the CDR3 is TGCGCCAGCAGCTTCGGTGAGACCCAGTACTTC. It specifies CASSFGETQYF.

This chain connects TRBV9 to TRBJ1-2; possible D gene TRBD1, 6 bases. V lost 7 bases, J lost 6 bases, and 19 bases lay in between. Germline V gene lookup returns CDR1 SGDLS and CDR2 YYNGEE. This CDR3 is 14 amino acids long. The DNA of the CDR3 is TGTGCCAGCTCACAGGGCGAACCCTCCGATGGCTACACCTTC. The encoded protein is CASSQGEPSDGYTF.

The chain has TRBV7-6 and TRBJ2-3; 7 bases line up with TRBD2. This CDR3 is 16 amino acids long. Losses at the gene ends were 0 bases for V and 0 bases for J; bases not matched to a gene: 3. Germline CDR1 and CDR2: SGHVS and FNYEAQ. The CDR3 region is CASSLAAGKSTDTQYF. CDR3 nucleotides: TGTGCCAGCAGCTTAGCAGCGGGGAAGAGCACAGATACGCAGTATTTT.

This clone appeared a few times. The J gene is TRBJ2-7, the V gene TRBV28; 9 nucleotides agree with TRBD1. CDR1 is MDHEN, CDR2 SYDVKM, per germline. V was clipped by 8 bases and J by 2 bases; unmatched bases: 4. The CDR3 has 13 residues. CDR3 loop: CASDTGGTYEQYF. CDR3 in DNA: TGTGCCAGCGACACAGGGGGCACCTACGAGCAGTACTTC.

This chain links TRBV6-5 with TRBJ2-3; the match to TRBD2 covers 8 bases. Germline CDR1 MNHEY, CDR2 SVGAGI. J gave up 3 bases and V 6 bases, and 5 bases lay outside the gene matches. The CDR3 runs 14 residues. CDR3 nucleotide sequence: TGTGCCAGCAGGCAAGCGGGGGCGACAGATACGCAGTATTTT. It codes for CASRQAGATDTQYF.

The V and J genes are TRBV10-3 and TRBJ2-1, with D possibly TRBD1 on 6 matching bases. Deletions cut 4 bases from V and 3 bases from J, with 19 bases between. The CDR3 consists of 17 residues. Germline V gene lookup returns CDR1 ENHRY and CDR2 SYGVKD. CDR3: CAISGNVRAGDYNEQFF. Written as DNA, the CDR3 is TGTGCCATCAGTGGAAATGTGAGGGCAGGGGACTACAATGAGCAGTTCTTC.

The rearrangement uses TRBV5-6 and TRBJ2-7; 8 bases are a match to TRBD2. CDR3 length equals 14 residues. CDR1 and CDR2 from the germline V gene are SGHDT and YYEEEE. With 0 bases clipped from V and 4 bases from J, the junction kept 3 bases outside the gene matches. The CDR3 region is CASSLGGLEYEQYF. The CDR3 nucleotides are TGTGCCAGCAGCTTGGGGGGACTAGAATACGAGCAGTACTTC.

The gene calls are TRBV7-9 and TRBJ2-5; 9 bases fit TRBD1. This CDR3 spans 15 amino acids. CDR1 is SEHNR, CDR2 FQNEAQ, per germline (reference sequence). Trimming at V came to 5 bases and at J to 2 bases, leaving 6 bases not matched to a gene. CDR3: CASSRQGVIQETQYF. CDR3 in DNA: TGTGCCAGCAGCCGACAGGGGGTCATACAAGAGACCCAGTACTTC. Together with reference TRBV7-9 and TRBJ2-5, the CDR3 gives the full variable domain: DTGVSQNPRHKITKRGQNVTFRCDPISEHNRLYWYRQTLGQGPEFLTYFQNEAQLEKSRLLSDRFSAERPKGSFSTLEIQRTEQGDSAMYLCASSRQGVIQETQYFGPGTRLLVL.

The rearrangement joins TRBV5-1 to TRBJ2-5, with TRBD1 matching over 11 bases. V dropped 4 bases and J dropped 5; count of bases not matched to a gene: 7. Per the germline V gene, CDR1 is SGHRS and CDR2 is YFSETQ. The CDR3 covers 15 residues. Here the CDR3 reads CASSLRTGGEETQYF. CDR3 in DNA: TGCGCCAGCAGCCTGAGGACAGGGGGCGAGGAGACCCAGTACTTC.

J is TRBJ1-6 and V is TRBV7-8; a possible D gene is TRBD1 (6 bases). The CDR3 is 16 amino acids. The V end was cut by 3 bases, the J end by 8 bases, with 17 bases between. CDR1 SGHVS and CDR2 FQNEAQ come from the germline V gene. The CDR3 sequence is CASSFDIGQFYSPLHF. As DNA, the CDR3 is TGTGCCAGCAGCTTTGATATCGGACAGTTCTATTCACCCCTCCACTTT.

V gene TRBV6-6 combines with J gene TRBJ2-5; D possibly corresponds to TRBD1 (6 bases). CDR1 and CDR2 (germline): MNHNY, SVGAGI (reference sequence). The V and J ends lost 4 bases and 4 bases respectively, with 10 bases between them. This CDR3 is 13 amino acids long. The CDR3 DNA reads as TGTGCCAGCAGTTCAGTCAGGGGAGAGACCCAGTACTTC. Residues: CASSSVRGETQYF.

V is TRBV7-2 and J is TRBJ1-2, with 8 bases aligning to TRBD1. Losses at the gene ends were 1 base for V and 7 bases for J; bases not matched to a gene: 8. The germline gives CDR1 SGHTA, CDR2 FQGNSA. CDR3 length: 15 residues. CDR3 bases: TGTGCCAGCAGCTTAGAGCGCAGGGGGCGTCTTGGCTACACCTTC. Protein product: CASSLERRGRLGYTF.